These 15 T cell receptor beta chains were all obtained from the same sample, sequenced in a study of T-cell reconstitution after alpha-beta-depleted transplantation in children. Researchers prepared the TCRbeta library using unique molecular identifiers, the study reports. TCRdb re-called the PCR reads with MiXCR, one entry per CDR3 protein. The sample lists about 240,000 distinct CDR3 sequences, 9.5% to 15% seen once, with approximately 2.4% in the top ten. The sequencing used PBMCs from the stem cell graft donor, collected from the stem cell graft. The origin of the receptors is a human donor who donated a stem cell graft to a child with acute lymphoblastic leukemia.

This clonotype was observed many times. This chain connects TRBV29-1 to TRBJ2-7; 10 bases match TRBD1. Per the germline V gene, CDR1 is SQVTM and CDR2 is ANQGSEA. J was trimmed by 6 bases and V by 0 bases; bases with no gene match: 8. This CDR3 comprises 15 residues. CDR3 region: CSVEEGRGQGFEQYF. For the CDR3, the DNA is TGCAGCGTTGAAGAGGGTAGGGGACAGGGGTTCGAGCAGTACTTC.

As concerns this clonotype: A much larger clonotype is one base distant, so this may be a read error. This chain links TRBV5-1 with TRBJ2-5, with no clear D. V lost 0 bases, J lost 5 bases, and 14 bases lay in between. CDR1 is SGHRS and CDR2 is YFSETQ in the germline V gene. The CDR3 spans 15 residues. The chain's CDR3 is CASSLEHGLWETQYF. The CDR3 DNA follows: TGCGCCAGCAGCTTGGAGCATGGTCTGTGGGAGACCCAGTACTTC. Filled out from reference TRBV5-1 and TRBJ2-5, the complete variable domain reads KAGVTQTPRYLIKTRGQQVTLSCSPISGHRSVSWYQQTPGQGLQFLFEYFSETQRNKGNFPGRFSGRQFSNSRSEMNVSTLELGDSALYLCASSLEHGLWETQYFGPGTRLLVL.

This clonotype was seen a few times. CDR3 region: CASSPYRDNSYEQYF. The CDR3, as DNA: TGCGCCAGCAGCCCGTACCGGGACAACTCCTACGAGCAGTACTTC. This chain links TRBV4-3 with TRBJ2-7, with D perhaps matching TRBD1 (6 bases). CDR1 and CDR2 (germline): LGHNA, YSLEER. The CDR3 sequence is 15 residues long. The V end lost 4 bases, the J end lost 0 bases, and 13 bases lay between the germline ends.

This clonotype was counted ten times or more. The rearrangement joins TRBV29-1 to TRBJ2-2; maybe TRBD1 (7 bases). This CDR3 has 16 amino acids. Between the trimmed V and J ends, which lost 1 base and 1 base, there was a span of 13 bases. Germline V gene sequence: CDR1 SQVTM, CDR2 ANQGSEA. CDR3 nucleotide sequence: TGCAGCGTTGAAGGGAGGGGGCCCCTGAACACCGGGGAGCTGTTTTTT. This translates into CSVEGRGPLNTGELFF.

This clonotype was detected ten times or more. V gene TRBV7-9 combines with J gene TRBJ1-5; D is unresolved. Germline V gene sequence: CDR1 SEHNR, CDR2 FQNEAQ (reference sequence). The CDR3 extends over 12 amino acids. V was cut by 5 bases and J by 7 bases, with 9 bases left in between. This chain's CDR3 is CASSPDEQPQHF. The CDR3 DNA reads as TGTGCCAGCAGCCCCGATGAGCAGCCCCAGCATTTT.

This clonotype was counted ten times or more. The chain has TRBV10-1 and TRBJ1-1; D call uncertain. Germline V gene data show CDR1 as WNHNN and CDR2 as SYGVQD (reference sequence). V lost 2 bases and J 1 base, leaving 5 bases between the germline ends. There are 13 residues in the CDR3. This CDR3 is CASSEGWNTEAFF. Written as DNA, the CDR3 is TGCGCCAGCAGTGAGGGGTGGAACACTGAAGCTTTCTTT.

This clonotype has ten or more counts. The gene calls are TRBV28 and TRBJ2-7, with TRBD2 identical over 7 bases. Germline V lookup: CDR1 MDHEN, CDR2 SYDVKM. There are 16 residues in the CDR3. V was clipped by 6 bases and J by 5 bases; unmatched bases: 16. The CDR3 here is CASSLTLGGIIDEQYF. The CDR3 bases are TGTGCCAGCAGCCTCACCTTGGGAGGGATAATCGACGAGCAGTACTTC.

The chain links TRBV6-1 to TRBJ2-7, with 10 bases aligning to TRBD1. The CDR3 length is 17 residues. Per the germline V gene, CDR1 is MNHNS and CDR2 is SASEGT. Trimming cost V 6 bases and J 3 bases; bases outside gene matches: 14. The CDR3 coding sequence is TGTGCCAGCAGCTGGGACAGGGGCCCAGGAGCCAGCTACGAGCAGTACTTC. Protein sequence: CASSWDRGPGASYEQYF.

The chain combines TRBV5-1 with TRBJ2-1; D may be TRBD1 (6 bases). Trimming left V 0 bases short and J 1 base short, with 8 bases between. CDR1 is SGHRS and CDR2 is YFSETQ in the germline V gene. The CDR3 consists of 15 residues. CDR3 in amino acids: CASSLVRGSYNEQFF. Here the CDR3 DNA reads TGCGCCAGCAGCTTGGTGAGGGGGTCCTACAATGAGCAGTTCTTC.

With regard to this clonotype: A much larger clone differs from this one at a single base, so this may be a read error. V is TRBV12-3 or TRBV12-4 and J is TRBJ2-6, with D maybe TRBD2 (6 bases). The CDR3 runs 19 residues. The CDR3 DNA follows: TGTACCAGCAGCTCGTTTATGGGACTTATTAAAGCTGGGGCCAACGTCCTGACTTTC. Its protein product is CTSSSFMGLIKAGANVLTF.

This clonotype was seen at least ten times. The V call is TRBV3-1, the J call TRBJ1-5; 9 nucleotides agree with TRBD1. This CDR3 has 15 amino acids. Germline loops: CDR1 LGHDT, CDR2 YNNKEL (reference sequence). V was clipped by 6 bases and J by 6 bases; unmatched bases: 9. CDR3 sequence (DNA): TGTGCCAGCAGTCAGACAGGGGGGAAGGGTCAGCCCCAGCATTTT. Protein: CASSQTGGKGQPQHF.

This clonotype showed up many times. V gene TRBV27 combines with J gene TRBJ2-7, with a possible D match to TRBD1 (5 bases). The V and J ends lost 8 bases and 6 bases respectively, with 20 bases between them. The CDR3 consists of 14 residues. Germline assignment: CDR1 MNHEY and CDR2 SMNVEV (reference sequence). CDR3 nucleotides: TGTGCCAGCGCGGCAGGTCAGGGCCCCACCGAGCAGTACTTC. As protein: CASAAGQGPTEQYF.

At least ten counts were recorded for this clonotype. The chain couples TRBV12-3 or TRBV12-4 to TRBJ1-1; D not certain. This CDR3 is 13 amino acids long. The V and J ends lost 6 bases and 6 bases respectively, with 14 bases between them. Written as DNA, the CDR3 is TGTGCCAGCAGCCTGAGGGAAATCCCTGAAGCTTTCTTT. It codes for CASSLREIPEAFF.

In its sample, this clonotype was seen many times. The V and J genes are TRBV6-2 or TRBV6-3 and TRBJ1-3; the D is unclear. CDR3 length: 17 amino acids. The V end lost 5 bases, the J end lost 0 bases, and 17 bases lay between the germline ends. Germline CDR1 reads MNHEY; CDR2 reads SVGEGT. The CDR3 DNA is TGTGCCAGCAGTCCACTCGTGCCGGATAGCTCTGGAAACACCATATATTTT. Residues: CASSPLVPDSSGNTIYF.

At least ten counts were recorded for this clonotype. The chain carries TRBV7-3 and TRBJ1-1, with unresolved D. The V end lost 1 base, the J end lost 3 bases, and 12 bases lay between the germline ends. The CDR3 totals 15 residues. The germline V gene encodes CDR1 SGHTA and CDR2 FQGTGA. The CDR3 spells CASSLNVGSDTEAFF. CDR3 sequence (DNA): TGTGCCAGCAGCTTAAACGTCGGCAGTGACACTGAAGCTTTCTTT.